This T cell receptor (beta chain) was profiled in a study of identical twins. Trimming shortened V by 6 bases and J by 4 bases, and 12 bases separated the two germline ends. There are 13 residues in the CDR3. Germline lookup yields CDR1 MDHEN and CDR2 SYDVKM. This clonotype has a single count. TCRdb itself ran the 5' RACE reads through MiXCR, one entry per CDR3 protein. The sample records about 520,000 distinct CDR3 sequences, around 20% being singletons. This same sample was also part of a study on T cells expressing NK-cell markers.

Specimen: CD4+ T cells sorted from blood. The chain couples TRBV28 to TRBJ1-1, with D unresolved. The origin of this receptor is a woman younger than 30 in good health. CDR3 loop: CASSANSATEAFF. CDR3 nucleotide sequence: TGTGCCAGCAGCGCAAATTCAGCCACTGAAGCTTTCTTT. The full variable domain, its missing parts supplied by reference TRBV28 and TRBJ1-1, is DVKVTQSSRYLVKRTGEKVFLECVQDMDHENMFWYRQDPGLGLRLIYFSYDVKMKEKGDIPEGYSVSREKKERFSLILESASTNQTSMYLCASSANSATEAFFGQGTRLTVV.